Below are 22 T cell receptor beta chains sequenced from a single sample in a study of cytomegalovirus exposure and HLA in healthy donors. The primer mix had 60 Vbeta and 13 Jbeta primers. TCRdb's table, derived via immunoSEQ multiplex PCR, lists solely in-frame clones and lacks some. The data show 130,000 or so clones, with 60% to 85% seen just once and more than 3% held by the top ten. Sequenced material: PBMCs. Every receptor here comes from a man aged 25 to 45 in good health and CMV-seronegative.

The table lists this clone with a few counts. CDR3 nucleotide sequence: TGTGCCAGCAGCCAAGGATGGATCGCGGGTGAAAAACTGTTTTTT. It codes for CASSQGWIAGEKLFF. The chain uses TRBV14 and TRBJ1-4; D remains unclear. Germline V gene data show CDR1 as SGHDN and CDR2 as FVKESK. This CDR3 comprises 15 residues. Deletions cut 1 base from V and 7 bases from J, with 13 bases between.

V is TRBV28 and J is TRBJ1-4; unclear D gene. V lost 4 bases, J lost 0 bases, and 6 bases lay in between. The CDR3 loop spans 14 amino acids. CDR1 is MDHEN, CDR2 SYDVKM, per germline. Here the CDR3 reads CASSSPATNEKLFF. The CDR3 DNA reads as TGTGCCAGCAGTTCTCCGGCAACTAATGAAAAACTGTTTTTT.

The genes are TRBV2 and TRBJ1-5; D not certain. This CDR3 comprises 14 residues. Germline-derived CDR1 and CDR2 are SNHLY and FYNNEI. Trimming removed 4 bases from V and 7 bases from J, with 14 bases in between. The CDR3 here is CASSATVTTQPQHF. In DNA form, the CDR3 reads TGTGCCAGCAGTGCTACAGTAACCACACAGCCCCAGCATTTT.

The V gene is TRBV7-2, the J gene TRBJ1-1; D remains ambiguous. CDR1 is SGHTA, CDR2 FQGNSA, per germline. V was pared by 3 bases and J by 0 bases, with 5 bases between. The CDR3 runs to 13 residues. The CDR3 loop reads CASSFGLNTEAFF. CDR3 DNA sequence: TGTGCCAGCAGCTTCGGTCTGAACACTGAAGCTTTCTTT.

J is TRBJ1-1 and V is TRBV28; D is unclear. Trimming stripped 0 bases from V and 0 bases from J, with 8 bases between. The germline V gene has CDR1 MDHEN and CDR2 SYDVKM. The CDR3 length is 15 residues. The CDR3 loop reads CASSLWAGLNTEAFF. CDR3 nucleotides: TGTGCCAGCAGTTTATGGGCGGGGTTGAACACTGAAGCTTTCTTT.

The V and J genes are TRBV6-1 and TRBJ1-6, with 9 bases fitting TRBD1. V trimming: 8 bases; J trimming: 7 bases; junction bases outside the gene matches: 3. The CDR3 extends over 13 amino acids. Germline V gene lookup returns CDR1 MNHNS and CDR2 SASEGT. The CDR3 DNA is TGTGCCAGCGGGGACAGGGAAAATTCACCCCTCCACTTT. This sequence encodes CASGDRENSPLHF.

The chain uses TRBV5-4 and TRBJ2-1; TRBD2 aligns across 8 bases. The CDR3 loop spans 16 amino acids. The V gene end was trimmed by 4 bases and the J gene end by 0 bases; junction bases not matched to a gene: 6. Germline-derived CDR1 and CDR2 are SGHNT and YYREEE (reference sequence). The CDR3 nucleotides are TGTGCCAGCAGCCAGCGGGGGCTGAGCTCCTACAATGAGCAGTTCTTC. This sequence encodes CASSQRGLSSYNEQFF.

V gene TRBV5-4 combines with J gene TRBJ2-7, with 12 nucleotides matching TRBD2. The J segment lost 2 bases and the V segment lost 3 bases, leaving 3 bases of the junction unmatched. The CDR3 sequence is 15 residues long. Germline CDR1 and CDR2: SGHNT and YYREEE (reference sequence). The CDR3 reads CASSSRTSGTYEQYF. The CDR3 DNA is TGTGCCAGCAGCTCGAGGACTAGCGGGACCTACGAGCAGTACTTC.

V gene TRBV29-1 combines with J gene TRBJ2-1; 7 bases are shared with TRBD1. The V gene's germline CDR1 is SQVTM and CDR2 ANQGSEA. The V gene end was trimmed by 5 bases and the J gene end by 0 bases; junction bases not matched to a gene: 4. The CDR3 sequence is 14 residues long. This CDR3 reads CSVSGQDSYNEQFF. The CDR3 DNA is TGCAGCGTTTCCGGACAGGACTCCTACAATGAGCAGTTCTTC.

This rearrangement joins TRBV27 to TRBJ1-2; 7 bases are shared with TRBD1. V shed 3 bases, J shed 0 bases, and the junction held 4 bases outside the gene matches. Germline-derived CDR1 and CDR2 are MNHEY and SMNVEV (reference sequence). The CDR3 is 15 residues long. CDR3 in amino acids: CASSFRTGSNYGYTF. DNA of the CDR3: TGTGCCAGCAGTTTCAGGACAGGCTCTAACTATGGCTACACCTTC.

The chain joins TRBV14 to TRBJ2-3, with 7 bases aligning to TRBD1. The germline V gene encodes CDR1 SGHDN and CDR2 FVKESK. CDR3 length: 13 residues. Trimming at V came to 0 bases and at J to 10 bases, leaving 4 bases not matched to a gene. In DNA form, the CDR3 reads TGTGCCAGCAGCCAAGAACCGAGGGGGCCGCAGTATTTT. Its protein product is CASSQEPRGPQYF.

The chain recombines TRBV30 with TRBJ2-5; TRBD2 matches at 10 bases. Looked up from germline, CDR1 is GTSNPN and CDR2 is SVGIG (reference sequence). The CDR3 runs to 13 residues. With 4 bases clipped from V and 4 bases from J, the junction kept 3 bases outside the gene matches. The CDR3 bases are TGTGCCTGGACTAGCGGGGGAGTAGAGACCCAGTACTTC. Its translation: CAWTSGGVETQYF.

J is TRBJ1-1 and V is TRBV21-1. TRBV21-1 is deemed a pseudogene. The CDR3 runs 14 residues. The CDR3 region has the DNA TGTGCCAGCAGCAAAGCGCGGCGGGACACTGAAGCTTTCTTT. Translation gives CASSKARRDTEAFF.

CDR3 loop: CATAGASGGAGTDTQYF. CDR3 nucleotides: TGTGCCACCGCGGGAGCTAGCGGGGGGGCGGGCACAGATACGCAGTATTTT. The rearrangement links TRBV10-3 to TRBJ2-3; TRBD2 agrees at 12 bases. Germline assignment: CDR1 ENHRY and CDR2 SYGVKD. V dropped 10 bases and J dropped 1; count of bases not matched to a gene: 12. This CDR3 contains 17 residues.

The table lists this clone with a few counts. This chain uses TRBV15 with TRBJ2-2; no definite D call. The CDR3 is made up of 12 amino acids. V lost 3 bases, J lost 5 bases, and 4 bases lay in between. Looked up from germline, CDR1 is LNHNV and CDR2 is YYDKDF (reference sequence). CDR3 protein: CATSSRTGELFF. The CDR3 DNA reads TGTGCCACCAGCAGTAGAACCGGGGAGCTGTTTTTT. Complete variable domain (other parts from reference TRBV15 and TRBJ2-2): DAMVIQNPRYQVTQFGKPVTLSCSQTLNHNVMYWYQQKSSQAPKLLFHYYDKDFNNEADTPDNFQSRRPNTSFCFLDIRSPGLGDTAMYLCATSSRTGELFFGEGSRLTVL.

The gene calls are TRBV7-2 and TRBJ2-5; D gene ambiguous. The DNA end favors TRBJ2-7, so the J call may be wrong. CDR3 size: 14 residues. Germline V gives CDR1 SGHTA, CDR2 FQGNSA. In DNA, the CDR3 is TGTGCCAGCAGCTCCGGGTGGATCTCCTACGAGCAGTACTTC. Amino acids: CASSSGWISYEQYF.

The chain carries TRBV28 and TRBJ2-7; maybe TRBD1 (6 bases). This CDR3 is 15 amino acids long. Trimming pared 5 bases from V and 1 base from J, leaving 15 bases between. In germline, CDR1 is MDHEN, CDR2 SYDVKM. Here the CDR3 reads CASSPNIGQSYEQYF. The CDR3 region has the DNA TGTGCCAGCAGTCCCAATATCGGACAGTCCTACGAGCAGTACTTC.

The chain links TRBV10-3 to TRBJ1-1, with 11 nucleotides matching TRBD1. Germline CDR1 and CDR2: ENHRY and SYGVKD. This CDR3 region has 15 residues. V lost 4 bases and J lost 7; bases outside the gene matches: 8. The CDR3 is CAISGTGGASGEAFF. CDR3 bases: TGTGCCATCAGTGGGACAGGGGGCGCTAGCGGTGAAGCTTTCTTT.

The V call is TRBV12-5, the J call TRBJ2-1; D not resolved. CDR1 and CDR2 (germline): LGHNT, FRNRAP. The V end was cut by 5 bases, the J end by 0 bases, with 8 bases between. The CDR3 is made up of 14 amino acids. CDR3 nucleotide sequence: TGTGCTAGTGGTCACGGTAGCTCCTACAATGAGCAGTTCTTC. It encodes CASGHGSSYNEQFF.

V is TRBV5-1 and J is TRBJ2-1; a weak D match, TRBD2 (7 bases). CDR1 is SGHRS and CDR2 is YFSETQ in the germline V gene. The CDR3 has 15 residues. Trimming stripped 0 bases from V and 9 bases from J, with 16 bases between. The CDR3 loop reads CASSLEGGGLGEQFF. The CDR3 DNA follows: TGCGCCAGCAGCTTGGAAGGGGGGGGACTTGGTGAGCAGTTCTTC.

This clone showed up just a few times. Compared with germline, one end of the junction differs, possibly owing to a read error. The V call is TRBV20-1, the J call TRBJ1-1; TRBD1 might be the D (5 bases). CDR1 DFQATT and CDR2 SNEGSKA come from the germline V gene (reference sequence). The CDR3 loop spans 11 amino acids. CDR3 nucleotides: TGCAGTGCTAGAGAGGGGGGGGAAGTACTCTTT. Protein: CSAREGGEVLF.

This clone was recorded a few times. The CDR3 region is CASSSNRGAMVGDTQYF. CDR3 bases: TGCGCCAGCAGCTCAAATCGTGGGGCTATGGTCGGGGATACGCAGTATTTT. This chain joins TRBV5-1 and TRBJ2-3; possible D gene TRBD1, 5 bases. CDR1 is SGHRS and CDR2 is YFSETQ in the germline V gene. The V and J ends lost 3 bases and 6 bases respectively, with 23 bases between them. The CDR3 is 17 amino acids. Full variable domain (missing parts from reference TRBV5-1 and TRBJ2-3): KAGVTQTPRYLIKTRGQQVTLSCSPISGHRSVSWYQQTPGQGLQFLFEYFSETQRNKGNFPGRFSGRQFSNSRSEMNVSTLELGDSALYLCASSSNRGAMVGDTQYFGPGTRLTVL.